This T cell receptor beta chain was captured in a study of cytomegalovirus exposure and HLA in healthy donors. Background on the study: Falling in the Caucasian-associated ancestry cluster were roughly 86% of about 400 genotyped donors.

Amplification used 60 Vbeta primers and 13 Jbeta primers. Measured with immunoSEQ multiplex PCR; TCRdb has only the in-frame clones, and not every one. Here the sample spans roughly 140,000 clones, more than 75% being singletons. Turning to this clone: Its specificity is not known.

Study results and limitations: The classifier reportedly diagnosed cytomegalovirus status with high sensitivity and specificity. V- and J-gene trimming in TCR beta was tied to a missense DCLRE1C variant by an analysis performed later. The study dropped some indistinguishable V segments, TRBV6-2 and TRBV6-3 among them.

CDR3 length: 13 residues. Trimming left V 1 base short and J 2 bases short, with 6 bases between. Per germline, CDR1 SGHAT and CDR2 FQNNGV. The clonotype originates from a female donor in good health and CMV-seronegative. Sequenced sample: PBMCs. The chain carries TRBV11-2 and TRBJ2-7; D is unclear. CDR3 in DNA: TGTGCCAGCAGCTTAGGGGCCCCCTACGAGCAGTACTTC. It translates to CASSLGAPYEQYF. Full variable domain (missing parts from reference TRBV11-2 and TRBJ2-7): EAGVAQSPRYKIIEKRQSVAFWCNPISGHATLYWYQQILGQGPKLLIQFQNNGVVDDSQLPKDRFSAERLKGVDSTLKIQPAKLEDSAVYLCASSLGAPYEQYFGPGTRLTVT.